These T cell receptor beta chains were read from a single sample in a study of blood T cell repertoires in COVID-19. Repertoires were generated with immunoSEQ multiplex PCR, while TCRdb's copy carries only in-frame clones and drops some. This sample has 500,000 or so clones, with around 87% found just once. The specimen sequenced was PBMCs or T cells enriched from blood (not recorded which). Source of these receptors: a woman aged 18-29 years who had recovered from COVID-19. The CDR3 runs from the conserved cysteine through the conserved F or W. The D gene is left open where the match is weak. Not all rows give a size; the values are once, few, many and, for expanded clones, a class.

v_gene	d_gene	j_gene	abundance	CDR3aa	CDR3nt
TRBV11-2	NA	TRBJ2-2	NA	CASSLDQGGSGELFF	TGTGCCAGCAGCTTAGATCAAGGAGGGTCCGGGGAGCTGTTTTTT
TRBV7-9	TRBD1	TRBJ1-1	NA	CASSFSSSPSRDRDTEAFF	TGTGCCAGCAGTTTTTCATCATCGCCTAGTCGGGACAGGGACACTGAAGCTTTCTTT
TRBV2	TRBD1	TRBJ2-3	NA	CASSDWTGSRADTQYF	TGTGCCAGCAGCGATTGGACAGGGTCCAGGGCAGATACGCAGTATTTT
TRBV2	TRBD1	TRBJ2-7	NA	CASGSGTATEQYF	TGTGCCAGCGGCTCCGGGACAGCTACGGAGCAGTACTTC
TRBV2	NA	TRBJ1-5	NA	CASGLRGGGNQPQHF	TGTGCCAGCGGTTTACGGGGAGGAGGAAATCAGCCCCAGCATTTT
TRBV14	NA	TRBJ1-3	NA	CASSLYWTHSGNTIYF	TGTGCCAGCAGCCTCTACTGGACACATTCTGGAAACACCATATATTTT
TRBV12-3/TRBV12-4	NA	TRBJ2-5	once	CASRGATGETQYF	TGTGCCAGCCGCGGGGCCACCGGGGAGACCCAGTACTTC
TRBV5-4	NA	TRBJ1-4	NA	CASSSRTDINEKLFF	TGTGCCAGCAGCTCCCGGACAGATATTAATGAAAAACTGTTTTTT
TRBV10-2	TRBD1	TRBJ2-1	NA	CASSPGTDYNEQFF	TGCGCCAGCAGCCCCGGGACAGACTACAATGAGCAGTTCTTC
TRBV6-5	TRBD2	TRBJ2-3	once	CASSTLAGPSDTQYF	TGTGCCAGCAGTACTCTAGCGGGGCCCTCGGATACGCAGTATTTT
TRBV4-1	TRBD2	TRBJ2-3	once	CASSQEASGGALDTQYF	TGCGCCAGCAGCCAAGAAGCCAGCGGGGGGGCCCTAGATACGCAGTATTTT
TRBV10-3	TRBD2	TRBJ2-1	NA	CAISPSTSGGPNEQFF	TGTGCCATCAGTCCCTCTACTAGCGGGGGGCCGAATGAGCAGTTCTTC
TRBV4-2	NA	TRBJ1-2	NA	CASSREELDGYTF	TGTGCCAGCAGCCGAGAGGAGCTGGATGGCTACACCTTC
TRBV10-2	NA	TRBJ2-5	NA	CASSETRARETQYF	TGCGCCAGCAGTGAGACTAGGGCCCGGGAGACCCAGTACTTC
TRBV5-6	TRBD2	TRBJ2-4	few	CASSPYSGEGTIQYF	TGTGCCAGCAGCCCCTACAGCGGGGAAGGAACCATTCAGTACTTC
TRBV7-2	TRBD2	TRBJ2-3	NA	CASSLEQVGGRVTQYF	TGTGCCAGCAGCTTAGAGCAAGTCGGTGGGAGGGTTACGCAGTATTTT
TRBV24-1	NA	TRBJ2-7	once	CATLKAGREQYF	TGTGCCACCCTCAAGGCAGGGAGGGAGCAGTACTTC
TRBV3-1/TRBV3-2	TRBD1	TRBJ2-7	once	CASSPSDRPTYEQYF	TGTGCCAGCAGCCCCTCGGACAGGCCCACCTACGAGCAGTACTTC
TRBV11-1	TRBD1	TRBJ2-7	NA	CASSTNRGPYEQYF	TGTGCCAGCAGCACTAACAGGGGACCCTACGAGCAGTACTTC
TRBV5-1	TRBD1	TRBJ1-2	NA	CASSPGTGVYGYTF	TGCGCCAGCAGCCCGGGGACAGGGGTGTATGGCTACACCTTC
TRBV25-1	TRBD1	TRBJ2-1	NA	CASIQQGASHYNEQFF	TGTGCCAGCATACAACAGGGGGCCTCTCACTACAATGAGCAGTTCTTC
TRBV2	TRBD1	TRBJ1-5	NA	CASSRSGQGIQPQHF	TGTGCCAGCAGCCGATCGGGACAGGGAATTCAGCCCCAGCATTTT